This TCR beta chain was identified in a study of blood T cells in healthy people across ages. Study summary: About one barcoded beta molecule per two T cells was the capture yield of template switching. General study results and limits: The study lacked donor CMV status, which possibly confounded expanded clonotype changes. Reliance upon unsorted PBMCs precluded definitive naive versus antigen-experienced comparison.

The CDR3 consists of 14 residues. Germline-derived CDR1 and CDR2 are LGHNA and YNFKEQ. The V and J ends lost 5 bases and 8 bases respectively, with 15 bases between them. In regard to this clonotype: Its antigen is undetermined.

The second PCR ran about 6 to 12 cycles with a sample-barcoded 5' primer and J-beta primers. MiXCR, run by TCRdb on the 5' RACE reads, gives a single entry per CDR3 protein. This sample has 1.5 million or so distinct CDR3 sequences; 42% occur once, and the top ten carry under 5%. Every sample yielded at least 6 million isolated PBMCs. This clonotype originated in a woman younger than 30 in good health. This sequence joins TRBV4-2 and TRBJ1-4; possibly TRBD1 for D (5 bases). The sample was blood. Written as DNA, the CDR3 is TGTGCCAGCAGCTACCGGGACCGAGTCGAAAAACTGTTTTTT. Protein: CASSYRDRVEKLFF.